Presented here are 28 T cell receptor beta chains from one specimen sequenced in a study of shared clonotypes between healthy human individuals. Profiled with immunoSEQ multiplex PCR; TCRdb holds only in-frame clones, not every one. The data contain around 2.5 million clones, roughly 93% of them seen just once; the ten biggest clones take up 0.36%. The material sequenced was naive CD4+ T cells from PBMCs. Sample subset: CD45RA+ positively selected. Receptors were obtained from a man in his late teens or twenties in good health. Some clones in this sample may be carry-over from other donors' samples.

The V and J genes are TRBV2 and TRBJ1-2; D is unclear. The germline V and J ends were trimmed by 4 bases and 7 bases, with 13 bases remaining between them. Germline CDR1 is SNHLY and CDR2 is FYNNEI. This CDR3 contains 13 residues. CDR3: CASSVRSAGGYTF. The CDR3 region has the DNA TGTGCCAGCAGTGTTAGGTCTGCAGGTGGCTACACCTTC.

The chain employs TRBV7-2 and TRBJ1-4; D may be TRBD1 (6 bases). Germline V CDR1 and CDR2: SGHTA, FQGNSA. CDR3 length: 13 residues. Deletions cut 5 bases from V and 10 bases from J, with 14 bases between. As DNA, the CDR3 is TGTGCCAGCAGCCCACAGACGGGGGCAAAACTGTTTTTT. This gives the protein CASSPQTGAKLFF.

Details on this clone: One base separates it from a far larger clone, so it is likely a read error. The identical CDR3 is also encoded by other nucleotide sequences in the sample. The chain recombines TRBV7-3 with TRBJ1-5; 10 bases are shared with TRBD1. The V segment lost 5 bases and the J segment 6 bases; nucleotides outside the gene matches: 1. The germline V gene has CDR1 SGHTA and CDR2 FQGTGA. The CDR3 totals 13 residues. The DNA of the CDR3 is TGTGCCAGCAGCCGGACAGGGGGTCAGCCCCAGCATTTT. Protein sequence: CASSRTGGQPQHF.

This CDR3 is CASDRQGASTDTQYF. CDR3 nucleotides: TGTGCCAGCGACAGACAGGGTGCTAGCACAGATACGCAGTATTTT. V is TRBV2 and J is TRBJ2-3; 7 bases match TRBD1. Germline CDR1 and CDR2: SNHLY and FYNNEI. CDR3 length equals 15 residues. V lost 8 bases and J lost 0; bases outside the gene matches: 8.

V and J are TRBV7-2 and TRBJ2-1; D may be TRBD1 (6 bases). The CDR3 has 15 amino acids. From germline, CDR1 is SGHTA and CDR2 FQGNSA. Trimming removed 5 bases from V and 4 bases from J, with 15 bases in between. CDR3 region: CASSPNRDIYNEQFF. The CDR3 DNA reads TGTGCCAGCAGCCCCAACCGGGACATATACAATGAGCAGTTCTTC.

CDR3 region: CASSQEVGTYEQYF. CDR3 bases: TGCGCCAGCAGCCAAGAGGTTGGCACTTACGAGCAGTACTTC. The chain is built from TRBV4-3 and TRBJ2-7, with D unresolved. The CDR3 sequence is 14 residues long. The V end lost 0 bases, the J end lost 4 bases, and 10 bases lay between the germline ends. CDR1 LGHNA and CDR2 YSLEER come from the germline V gene.

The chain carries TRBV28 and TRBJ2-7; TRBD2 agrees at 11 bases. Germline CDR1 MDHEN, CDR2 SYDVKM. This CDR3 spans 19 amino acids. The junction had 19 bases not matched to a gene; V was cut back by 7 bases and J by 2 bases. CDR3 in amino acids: CASKPWGGLAEQSAYEQYF. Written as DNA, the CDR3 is TGTGCCAGCAAACCATGGGGGGGACTAGCGGAACAATCCGCCTACGAGCAGTACTTC.

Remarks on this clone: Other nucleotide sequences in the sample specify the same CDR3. The CDR3 reads CASSLGTGSNYGYTF. The CDR3 nucleotides read TGCGCCAGCAGCCTCGGGACAGGGTCTAACTATGGCTACACCTTC. The chain carries TRBV5-1 and TRBJ1-2; the match to TRBD1 covers 9 bases. CDR1 is SGHRS and CDR2 is YFSETQ in the germline V gene. J gave up 0 bases and V 4 bases, and 4 bases lay outside the gene matches. This CDR3 is 15 amino acids long.

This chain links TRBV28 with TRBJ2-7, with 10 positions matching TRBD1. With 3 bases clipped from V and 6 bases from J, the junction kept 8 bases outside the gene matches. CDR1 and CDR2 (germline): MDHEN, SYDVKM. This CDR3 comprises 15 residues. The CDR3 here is CASSLVDRGRGEQYF. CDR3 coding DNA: TGTGCCAGCAGTTTGGTAGACAGGGGGCGTGGCGAGCAGTACTTC.

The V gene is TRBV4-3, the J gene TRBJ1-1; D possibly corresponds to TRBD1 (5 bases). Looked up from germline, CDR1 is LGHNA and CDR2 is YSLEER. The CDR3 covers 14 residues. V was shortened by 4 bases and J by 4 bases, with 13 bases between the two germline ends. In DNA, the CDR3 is TGCGCCAGCAGCCGAGTGGGGGGTCGCACTGAAGCTTTCTTT. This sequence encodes CASSRVGGRTEAFF.

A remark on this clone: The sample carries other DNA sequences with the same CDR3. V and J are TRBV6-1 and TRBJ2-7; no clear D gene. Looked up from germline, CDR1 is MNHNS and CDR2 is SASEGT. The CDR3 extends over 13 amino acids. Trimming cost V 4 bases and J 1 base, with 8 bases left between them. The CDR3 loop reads CASSALGSYEQYF. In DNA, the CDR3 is TGTGCCAGCAGTGCCCTTGGTTCCTACGAGCAGTACTTC.

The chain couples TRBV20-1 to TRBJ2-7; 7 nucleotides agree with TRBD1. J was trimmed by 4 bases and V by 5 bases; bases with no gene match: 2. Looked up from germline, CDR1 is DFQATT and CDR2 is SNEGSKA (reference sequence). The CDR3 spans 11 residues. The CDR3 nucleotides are TGCAGTGCTCCAGGGGGTTACGAGCAGTACTTC. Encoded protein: CSAPGGYEQYF.

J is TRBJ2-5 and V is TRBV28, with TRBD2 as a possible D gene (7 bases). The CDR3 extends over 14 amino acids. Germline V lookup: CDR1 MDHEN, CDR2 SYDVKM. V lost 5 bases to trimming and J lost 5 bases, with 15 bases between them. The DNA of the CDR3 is TGTGCCAGCAGTATAGGGGGGGCCGAGGAGACCCAGTACTTC. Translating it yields CASSIGGAEETQYF.

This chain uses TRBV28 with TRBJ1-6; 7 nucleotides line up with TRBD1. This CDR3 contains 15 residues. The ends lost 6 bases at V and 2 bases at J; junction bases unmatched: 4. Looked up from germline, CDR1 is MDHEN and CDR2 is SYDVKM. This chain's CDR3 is CASRATGTYNSPLHF. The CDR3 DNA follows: TGTGCCAGCAGGGCGACAGGGACCTATAATTCACCCCTCCACTTT.

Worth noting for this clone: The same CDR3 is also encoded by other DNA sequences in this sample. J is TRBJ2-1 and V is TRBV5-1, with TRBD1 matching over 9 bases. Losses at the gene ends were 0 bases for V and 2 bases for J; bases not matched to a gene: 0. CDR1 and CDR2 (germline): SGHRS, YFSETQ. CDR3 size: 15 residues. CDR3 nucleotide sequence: TGCGCCAGCAGCTTGGGACAGGGGGCCTACAATGAGCAGTTCTTC. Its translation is CASSLGQGAYNEQFF.

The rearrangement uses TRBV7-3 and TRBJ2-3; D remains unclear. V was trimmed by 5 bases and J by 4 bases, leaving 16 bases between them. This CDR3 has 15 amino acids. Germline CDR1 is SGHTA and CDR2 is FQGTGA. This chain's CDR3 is CASSLTGQPADTQYF. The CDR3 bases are TGTGCCAGCAGCCTGACGGGCCAACCAGCAGATACGCAGTATTTT.

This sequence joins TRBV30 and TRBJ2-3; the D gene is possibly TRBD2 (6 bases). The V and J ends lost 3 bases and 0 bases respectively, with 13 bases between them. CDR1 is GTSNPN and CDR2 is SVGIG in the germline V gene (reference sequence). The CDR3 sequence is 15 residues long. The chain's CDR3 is CAWRVGLPSTDTQYF. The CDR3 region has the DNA TGTGCCTGGAGAGTAGGACTACCTAGCACAGATACGCAGTATTTT.

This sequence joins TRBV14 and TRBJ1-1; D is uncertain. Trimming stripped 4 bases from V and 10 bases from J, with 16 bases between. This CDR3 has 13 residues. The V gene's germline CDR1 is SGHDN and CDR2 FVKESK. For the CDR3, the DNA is TGTGCCAGCAGCCTCCGTGGCCGGGAAGGAGCTTTCTTT. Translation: CASSLRGREGAFF. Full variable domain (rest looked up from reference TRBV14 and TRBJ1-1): EAGVTQFPSHSVIEKGQTVTLRCDPISGHDNLYWYRRVMGKEIKFLLHFVKESKQDESGMPNNRFLAERTGGTYSTLKVQPAELEDSGVYFCASSLRGREGAFFGQGTRLTVV.

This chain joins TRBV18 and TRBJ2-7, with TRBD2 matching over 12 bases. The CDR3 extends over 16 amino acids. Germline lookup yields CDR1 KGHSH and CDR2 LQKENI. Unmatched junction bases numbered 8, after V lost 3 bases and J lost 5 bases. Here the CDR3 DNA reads TGTGCCAGCTCACCCGTGACTAGCGGGAGTTGGGACGAGCAGTACTTC. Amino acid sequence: CASSPVTSGSWDEQYF. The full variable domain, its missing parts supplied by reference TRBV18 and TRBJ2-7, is NAGVMQNPRHLVRRRGQEARLRCSPMKGHSHVYWYRQLPEEGLKFMVYLQKENIIDESGMPKERFSAEFPKEGPSILRIQQVVRGDSAAYFCASSPVTSGSWDEQYFGPGTRLTVT.

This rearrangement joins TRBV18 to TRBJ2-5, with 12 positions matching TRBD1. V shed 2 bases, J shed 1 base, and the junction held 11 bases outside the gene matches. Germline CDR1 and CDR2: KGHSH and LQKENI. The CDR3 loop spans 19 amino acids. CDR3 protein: CASSPRGQGAARIQETQYF. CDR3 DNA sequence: TGTGCCAGCTCACCAAGGGGACAGGGGGCTGCGAGGATCCAAGAGACCCAGTACTTC.

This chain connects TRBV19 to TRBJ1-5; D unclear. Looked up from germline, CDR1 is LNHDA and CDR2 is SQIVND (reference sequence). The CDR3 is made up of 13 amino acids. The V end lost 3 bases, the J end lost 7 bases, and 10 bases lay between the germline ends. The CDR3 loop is CASSIEIRQPQHF. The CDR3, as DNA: TGTGCCAGTAGTATTGAGATCCGGCAGCCCCAGCATTTT.

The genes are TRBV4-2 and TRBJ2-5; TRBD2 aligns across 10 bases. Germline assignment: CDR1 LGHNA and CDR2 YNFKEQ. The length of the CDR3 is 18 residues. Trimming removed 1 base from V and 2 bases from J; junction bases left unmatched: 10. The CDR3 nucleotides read TGTGCCAGCAGCCAAGCAGGGTCGGTAGCGGGAGGTCAAGAGACCCAGTACTTC. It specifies CASSQAGSVAGGQETQYF.

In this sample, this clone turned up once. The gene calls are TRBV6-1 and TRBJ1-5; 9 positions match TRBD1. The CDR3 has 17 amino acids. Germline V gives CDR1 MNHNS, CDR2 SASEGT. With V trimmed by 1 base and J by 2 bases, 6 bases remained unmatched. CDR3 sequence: CASSEVGTGLGNQPQHF. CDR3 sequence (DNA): TGTGCCAGCAGTGAAGTGGGGACAGGGTTGGGCAATCAGCCCCAGCATTTT.

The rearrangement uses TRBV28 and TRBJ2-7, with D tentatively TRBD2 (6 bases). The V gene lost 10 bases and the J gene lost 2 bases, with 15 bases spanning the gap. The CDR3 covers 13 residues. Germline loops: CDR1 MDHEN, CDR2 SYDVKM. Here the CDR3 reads CAIVSGTTYEQYF. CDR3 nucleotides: TGTGCCATAGTTAGCGGTACCACCTACGAGCAGTACTTC.

The CDR3 spells CASSVVQLRAGENTEAFF. DNA for the CDR3: TGTGCCAGCAGCGTAGTTCAGTTACGGGCAGGGGAGAACACTGAAGCTTTCTTT. The chain has TRBV9 and TRBJ1-1, with D perhaps matching TRBD1 (6 bases). Germline-derived CDR1 and CDR2 are SGDLS and YYNGEE. The CDR3 extends over 18 amino acids. V shed 0 bases and J shed 1 base, with 19 bases lying between them. The full variable domain, rest sourced from reference TRBV9 and TRBJ1-1, is DSGVTQTPKHLITATGQRVTLRCSPRSGDLSVYWYQQSLDQGLQFLIQYYNGEERAKGNILERFSAQQFPDLHSELNLSSLELGDSALYFCASSVVQLRAGENTEAFFGQGTRLTVV.

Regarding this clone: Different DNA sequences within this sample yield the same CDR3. In DNA form, the CDR3 reads TGTGCCAGCAGCTCCCCGGGCTATGGCTACACCTTC. It yields the protein CASSSPGYGYTF. V is TRBV7-2 and J is TRBJ1-2; D is uncertain. Germline V gene data show CDR1 as SGHTA and CDR2 as FQGNSA. The CDR3 consists of 12 residues. Trimming left V 4 bases short and J 4 bases short, with 7 bases between.

The CDR3 is CASSRVGVSGEQFF. DNA for the CDR3: TGCGCCAGCAGCCGGGTGGGGGTGAGCGGTGAGCAGTTCTTC. The rearrangement joins TRBV5-1 to TRBJ2-1; D tentatively reads TRBD1 or TRBD2 (5 bases each). The V gene's germline CDR1 is SGHRS and CDR2 YFSETQ. Between the trimmed V and J ends, which lost 4 bases and 9 bases, there was a span of 17 bases. The CDR3 runs 14 residues.

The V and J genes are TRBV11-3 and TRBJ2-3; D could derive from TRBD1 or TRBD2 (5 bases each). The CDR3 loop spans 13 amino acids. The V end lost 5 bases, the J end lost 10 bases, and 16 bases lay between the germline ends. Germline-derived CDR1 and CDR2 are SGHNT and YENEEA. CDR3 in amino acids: CASSTGAGAPQYF. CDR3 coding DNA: TGTGCCAGCAGCACCGGGGCTGGGGCCCCGCAGTATTTT.